Presented here are 2 T cell receptor beta chains from one specimen sequenced in a study of TIL therapy for anti-PD-1-resistant metastatic lung cancer. The sample's time point: pre-treatment sample, taken before nivolumab and TIL therapy. The immunoSEQ assay was v3. Profiling relied on immunoSEQ multiplex PCR, and the TCRdb table lists in-frame clones only, not all of them. This repertoire shows about 52,000 clones, about 80% found once; its top ten account for 4% to 5.5%. This specimen was blood, taken at baseline. The origin of the receptors is a woman aged 30-85 years with non-small cell lung cancer.

The rearrangement uses TRBV19 and TRBJ2-5, with D perhaps being TRBD1 or TRBD2 (5 bases each). The CDR3 runs to 14 residues. Germline loops: CDR1 LNHDA, CDR2 SQIVND (reference sequence). Trimming removed 4 bases from V and 2 bases from J, with 11 bases in between. CDR3 nucleotide sequence: TGTGCCAGTAGTACGACAGCGGTACAAGAGACCCAGTACTTC. Encoded protein: CASSTTAVQETQYF.

The chain combines TRBV5-1 with TRBJ2-3; tentative D call: TRBD2 (6 bases). The CDR3 covers 16 residues. Germline values: CDR1 SGHRS, CDR2 YFSETQ. Trimming took off 3 bases at V and 6 bases at J, with 20 bases between the two ends. Here the CDR3 DNA reads TGCGCCAGCAGCTCCTCCGAAGGAGGGGTAGGTGATACGCAGTATTTT. Encoded protein: CASSSSEGGVGDTQYF.